A selection of T cell receptor beta chains follows, all from one sample in a study of blood T cell repertoires in COVID-19. Sequencing was performed with immunoSEQ multiplex PCR; in TCRdb, only in-frame clones are kept and a portion is missing. The repertoire holds approximately 390,000 clones, with about 87% as singletons. The sample comprised peripheral blood. Receptor source: a woman aged 60 to 75 with COVID-19, enrolled during active disease. The CDR3 runs from the conserved cysteine through the conserved F or W. A D gene is named only where the DNA matches it firmly. Clone size is shown for a subset of rows, as once, few, many or a class of expanded clone.

v_call	d_call	j_call	clone_size	cdr3_aa	cdr3_nt
TRBV5-8	TRBD2	TRBJ2-5	-	CASRRGLAETQYF	TGTGCCAGCAGACGGGGACTAGCAGAGACCCAGTACTTC
TRBV18	TRBD2	TRBJ2-3	-	CASSPPGLAGGPGDTQYF	TGTGCCAGCTCACCACCGGGACTAGCGGGGGGGCCGGGAGATACGCAGTATTTT
TRBV7-6	TRBD1	TRBJ2-4	-	CASSLEQGSHIQYF	TGTGCCAGCAGCTTAGAACAGGGGAGTCACATTCAGTACTTC
TRBV6-5	-	TRBJ1-2	-	CASRPQGRGGYTF	TGTGCCAGCAGACCCCAGGGCAGGGGAGGCTACACCTTC
TRBV28	-	TRBJ2-7	-	CASYDGGGYEQYF	TGTGCCAGTTATGACGGGGGTGGTTACGAGCAGTACTTC
TRBV6-5	-	TRBJ1-3	-	CGGAVSDDTIYF	TGCGGCGGGGCGGTGAGCGATGACACCATATATTTT
TRBV6-5	TRBD1	TRBJ2-3	once	CASRPSRDRTDTQYF	TGTGCCAGCAGACCGTCCCGGGACAGGACAGATACGCAGTATTTT
TRBV6-9	-	TRBJ2-5	-	CASSYGAAGETQYF	TGTGCCAGCAGTTATGGGGCGGCGGGGGAGACCCAGTACTTC
TRBV5-1	-	TRBJ2-1	few	CASSLSGSYNEQFF	TGCGCCAGCAGCTTGAGCGGGTCCTACAATGAGCAGTTCTTC
TRBV11-2	-	TRBJ1-5	-	CASSLVGTSNQPQHF	TGTGCCAGCAGCTTAGTGGGGACAAGCAATCAGCCCCAGCATTTT
TRBV30	TRBD1	TRBJ1-3	-	CASQGENTIYF	TGTGCCTCTCAGGGGGAGAACACCATATATTTT
TRBV5-1	-	TRBJ1-6	-	CASSLTEVRGSPLHF	TGCGCCAGCAGCTTGACGGAGGTCAGGGGTTCACCCCTCCACTTT
TRBV6-5	-	TRBJ2-7	-	CASSLTGYSHEQYF	TGTGCCAGCAGTTTAACGGGGTATTCCCACGAGCAGTACTTC
TRBV5-4	-	TRBJ1-1	-	CASSLVGSEAFF	TGTGCCAGCAGCTTGGTGGGCTCTGAAGCTTTCTTT
TRBV23-1	-	TRBJ1-3	-	CASSQPPTDGSGNTIYF	TGCGCCAGCAGTCAACCTCCGACAGATGGCTCTGGAAACACCATATATTTT
TRBV27	TRBD2	TRBJ2-3	-	CASSIGSRLAPDTQYF	TGTGCCAGCAGCATAGGTTCCCGACTAGCACCAGATACGCAGTATTTT
TRBV19	TRBD1	TRBJ1-3	-	CASSRTGQVSGNTIYF	TGTGCCAGTAGTAGAACGGGACAGGTCTCTGGAAACACCATATATTTT
TRBV29-1	-	TRBJ1-4	-	CSVGSAGGWGEKLFF	TGCAGCGTCGGGTCCGCGGGGGGCTGGGGTGAAAAACTGTTTTTT
TRBV18	TRBD1	TRBJ2-2	-	CASSPGTVTGELFF	TGTGCCAGCTCCCCAGGGACAGTCACCGGGGAGCTGTTTTTT
TRBV4-2	-	TRBJ2-1	-	CASSQDLPSHYNEQFF	TGTGCCAGCAGCCAAGATCTCCCTAGCCACTACAATGAGCAGTTCTTC
TRBV7-2	-	TRBJ2-7	-	CASSLGPSSSYEQYF	TGTGCCAGCAGCTTAGGTCCGTCCAGCTCCTACGAGCAGTACTTC
TRBV3-1/TRBV3-2	-	TRBJ2-5	once	CASSPSPGGETQYF	TGTGCCAGCAGCCCTAGCCCGGGTGGAGAGACCCAGTACTTC
TRBV30	-	TRBJ2-7	-	CAWSVGGYNEQYF	TGTGCCTGGTCCGTGGGAGGTTACAACGAGCAGTACTTC
TRBV7-2	TRBD1	TRBJ2-7	-	CASSADRNYEQYF	TGTGCCAGCAGCGCGGACAGGAACTACGAGCAGTACTTC
TRBV5-4	-	TRBJ2-3	-	CASTSGAARSTDTQYF	TGTGCCAGCACCTCAGGGGCAGCCAGAAGCACAGATACGCAGTATTTT
TRBV28	TRBD1	TRBJ1-5	once	CASGSTGADRQPQHF	TGTGCCAGCGGCTCGACAGGGGCCGATCGTCAGCCCCAGCATTTT
TRBV5-1	TRBD1	TRBJ2-5	-	CASNPGQGGETQYF	TGCGCCAGCAACCCTGGACAGGGTGGCGAGACCCAGTACTTC
TRBV7-8	-	TRBJ1-5	-	CASSLLRGLNQPQHF	TGTGCCAGCAGCTTATTGCGGGGGCTTAATCAGCCCCAGCATTTT
TRBV19	-	TRBJ1-4	-	CASSNGGHEKLFF	TGTGCCAGTAGTAACGGGGGGCATGAAAAACTGTTTTTT
TRBV2	-	TRBJ2-2	-	CASSTRAEGGELFF	TGTGCCAGCAGTACACGGGCCGAGGGCGGGGAGCTGTTTTTT
TRBV6-5	TRBD1	TRBJ1-4	-	CASKLYGTGEEKLFF	TGTGCCAGCAAATTGTACGGGACAGGGGAGGAAAAACTGTTTTTT
TRBV29-1	TRBD2	TRBJ2-3	-	CSAGGASSTDTQYF	TGCAGCGCCGGGGGGGCTAGTAGCACAGATACGCAGTATTTT
TRBV6-2/TRBV6-3	-	TRBJ2-2	-	CASSYRGGTGELFF	TGTGCCAGCAGTTACAGGGGGGGGACCGGGGAGCTGTTTTTT
TRBV2	TRBD1	TRBJ1-2	-	CASSDLGTGNGYTF	TGTGCCAGCAGTGACCTTGGGACAGGGAATGGCTACACCTTC
TRBV6-4	TRBD2	TRBJ2-1	-	CASSHGVGGGDNEQFF	TGTGCCAGCAGCCACGGGGTAGGCGGGGGGGACAATGAGCAGTTCTTC
TRBV10-3	-	TRBJ1-1	-	CAISPGSGEAFF	TGTGCCATCTCTCCGGGGAGCGGTGAAGCTTTCTTT
TRBV25-1	TRBD1	TRBJ1-2	-	CASSDWTGAYGYTF	TGTGCCAGCAGTGACTGGACAGGGGCCTATGGCTACACCTTC
TRBV19	-	TRBJ1-1	-	CASSTQGIRNTEAFF	TGTGCCAGTAGTACTCAGGGGATTAGGAACACTGAAGCTTTCTTT
TRBV7-2	-	TRBJ1-4	once	CASSRQTGGGEKLFF	TGTGCCAGCAGCCGTCAGACAGGCGGGGGTGAAAAACTGTTTTTT
TRBV15	-	TRBJ2-5	-	CATSRDYAAPGETQYF	TGTGCCACCAGCAGAGATTATGCGGCACCCGGCGAGACCCAGTACTTC